This T cell receptor (beta chain) stems from a study of naive and memory T cell subsets. Notes on the study in general: There was no ground truth to check naive and memory subset results. Naive repertoires, especially CD8, held a few larger clonotypes, possibly memory cells re-expressing CD45RA.

An equimolar mix of two oligonucleotides served as the beta constant-region primer for TRBC1 and TRBC2. Four rounds of PCR amplified the ligated cDNA using nested alpha and beta constant-region primers plus SP2. Each CDR3 protein gets one entry after TCRdb re-called the UMI-ligation and nested PCR reads with MiXCR. This table holds 120,000 to 150,000 distinct CDR3 sequences, roughly 23% found once. The V gene end was trimmed by 5 bases and the J gene end by 6 bases; junction bases not matched to a gene: 7. Germline assignment: CDR1 MNHEY and CDR2 SVGEGT. The CDR3 loop spans 15 amino acids. Details on this clonotype: The target antigen is unknown.

Sequencing was done on a sample of naive CD4+ T cells from blood. This clonotype was sampled from a human donor in good health. The chain is built from TRBV6-2 or TRBV6-3 and TRBJ2-1, with 10 positions matching TRBD2. The DNA for the CDR3 is TGTGCCAGCAGTCCCCTAGCGGGAGCTATCAATGAGCAGTTCTTC. Amino acids: CASSPLAGAINEQFF.